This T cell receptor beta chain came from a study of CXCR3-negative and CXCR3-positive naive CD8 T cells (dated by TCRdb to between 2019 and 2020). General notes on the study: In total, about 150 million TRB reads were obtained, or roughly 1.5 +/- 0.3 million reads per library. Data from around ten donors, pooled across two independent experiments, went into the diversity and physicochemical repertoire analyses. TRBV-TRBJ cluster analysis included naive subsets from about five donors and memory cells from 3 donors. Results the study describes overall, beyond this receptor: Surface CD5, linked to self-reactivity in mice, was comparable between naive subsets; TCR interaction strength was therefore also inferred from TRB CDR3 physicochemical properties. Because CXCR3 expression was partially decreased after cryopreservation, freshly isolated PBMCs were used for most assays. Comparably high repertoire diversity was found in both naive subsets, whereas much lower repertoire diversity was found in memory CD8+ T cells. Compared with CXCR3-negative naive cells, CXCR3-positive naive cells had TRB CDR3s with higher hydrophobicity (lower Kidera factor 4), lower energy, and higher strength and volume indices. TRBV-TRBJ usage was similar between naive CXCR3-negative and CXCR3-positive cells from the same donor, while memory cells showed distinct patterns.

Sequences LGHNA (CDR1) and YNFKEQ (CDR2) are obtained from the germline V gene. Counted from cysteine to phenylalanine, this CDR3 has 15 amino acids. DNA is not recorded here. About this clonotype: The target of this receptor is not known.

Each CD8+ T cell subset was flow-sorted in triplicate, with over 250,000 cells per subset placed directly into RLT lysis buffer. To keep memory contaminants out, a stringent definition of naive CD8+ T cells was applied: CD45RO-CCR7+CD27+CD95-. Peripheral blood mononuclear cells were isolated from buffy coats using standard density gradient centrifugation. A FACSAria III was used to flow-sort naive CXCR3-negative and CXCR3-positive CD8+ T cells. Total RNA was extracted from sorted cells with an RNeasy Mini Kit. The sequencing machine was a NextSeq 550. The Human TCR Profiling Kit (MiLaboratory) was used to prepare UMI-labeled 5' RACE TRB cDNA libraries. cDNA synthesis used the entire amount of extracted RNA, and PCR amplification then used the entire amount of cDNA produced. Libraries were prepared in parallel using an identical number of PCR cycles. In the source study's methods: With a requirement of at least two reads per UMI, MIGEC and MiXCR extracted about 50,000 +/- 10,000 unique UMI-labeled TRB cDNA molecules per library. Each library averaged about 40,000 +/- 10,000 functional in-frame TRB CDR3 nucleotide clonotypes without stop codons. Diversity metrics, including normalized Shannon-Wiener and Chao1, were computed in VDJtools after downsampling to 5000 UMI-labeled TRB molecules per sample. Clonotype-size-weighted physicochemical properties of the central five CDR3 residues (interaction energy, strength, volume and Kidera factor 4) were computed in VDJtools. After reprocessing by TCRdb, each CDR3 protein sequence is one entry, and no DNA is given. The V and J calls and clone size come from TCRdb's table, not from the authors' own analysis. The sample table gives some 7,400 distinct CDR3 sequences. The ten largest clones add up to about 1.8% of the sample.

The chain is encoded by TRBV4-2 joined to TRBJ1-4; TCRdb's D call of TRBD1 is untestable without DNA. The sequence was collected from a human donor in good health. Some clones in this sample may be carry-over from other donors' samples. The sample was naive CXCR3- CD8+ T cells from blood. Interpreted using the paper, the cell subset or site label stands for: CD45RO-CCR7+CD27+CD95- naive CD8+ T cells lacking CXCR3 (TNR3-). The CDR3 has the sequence CASSQEDRGGEKLFF.